The sequence of this T cell receptor beta chain was determined in a study of control samples from healthy donors and cancer patients. The CDR3 has 13 amino acids. V was shortened by 6 bases and J by 7 bases, with 13 bases between the two germline ends. The assay was immunoSEQ multiplex PCR, and TCRdb's table has in-frame clones only and misses some. Its listing shows fewer than 250,000 clones. Specimen: blood. This clonotype was obtained from a woman aged 25 to 45 in good health. The chain carries TRBV12-3 or TRBV12-4 and TRBJ1-5; D not certain. CDR3 loop: CASRPGNGQPQHF. The DNA of the CDR3 is TGTGCCAGCAGGCCCGGGAACGGGCAGCCCCAGCATTTT.